The 28 T cell receptor beta chains in this list originate from one sample, sequenced in a study of neurological immune-mediated disorders. TCRdb reprocessed the 5' RACE reads via MiXCR and lists one record per CDR3 protein. The data contain some 86,000 distinct CDR3 sequences, 2.6% of them singletons. Sequenced material: PBMCs. The receptors originated from a woman aged 25-40 years with multiple sclerosis.

Ten or more counts support this clonotype. V and J are TRBV27 and TRBJ2-4; the match to TRBD2 covers 7 bases. The V gene end was trimmed by 7 bases and the J gene end by 9 bases; junction bases not matched to a gene: 15. Germline CDR1 MNHEY, CDR2 SMNVEV (reference sequence). CDR3 size: 15 residues. The chain's CDR3 is CASTLPGRGKGIQYF. CDR3 DNA: TGTGCCAGCACCCTACCGGGGAGGGGAAAGGGCATTCAGTACTTC.

This clonotype has at least ten counts. The rearrangement uses TRBV11-2 and TRBJ2-3; D may match TRBD1 or TRBD2 (5 bases each). Trimming shortened V by 5 bases and J by 3 bases, and 12 bases separated the two germline ends. Germline V gene data show CDR1 as SGHAT and CDR2 as FQNNGV. The length of the CDR3 is 14 residues. The DNA of the CDR3 is TGTGCCAGCAGCCGAGGGGTAGTGACAGATACGCAGTATTTT. As protein: CASSRGVVTDTQYF.

This clonotype was observed at least ten times. This chain links TRBV5-6 with TRBJ2-1; 11 bases are a match to TRBD2. Germline assignment: CDR1 SGHDT and CDR2 YYEEEE. This CDR3 spans 14 amino acids. The V gene end was trimmed by 0 bases and the J gene end by 10 bases; junction bases not matched to a gene: 3. In DNA, the CDR3 is TGTGCCAGCAGCTTGGGACTAGCGGGATCCGAGCAGTTCTTC. Its translation: CASSLGLAGSEQFF.

This clonotype has at least ten counts. The rearrangement links TRBV12-3 or TRBV12-4 to TRBJ2-7; D remains ambiguous. V lost 2 bases and J 3 bases, leaving 2 bases between the germline ends. The CDR3 length is 11 residues. Here the CDR3 DNA reads TGTGCCAGCAGTTTATACTACGAGCAGTACTTC. Protein product: CASSLYYEQYF.

This clonotype was seen repeatedly, ten times or more. The chain recombines TRBV5-6 with TRBJ2-3; TRBD2 might be the D (5 bases). Trimming left V 5 bases short and J 9 bases short, with 13 bases between. This CDR3 has 12 residues. CDR1 and CDR2 (germline): SGHDT, YYEEEE. CDR3 protein: CASSFDSGTQYF. The CDR3 DNA reads as TGTGCCAGCAGTTTCGACTCGGGGACGCAGTATTTT.

This clonotype has at least ten counts. The V gene is TRBV20-1, the J gene TRBJ2-5; no definite D call. The germline V and J ends were trimmed by 3 bases and 5 bases, with 10 bases remaining between them. The germline V gene has CDR1 DFQATT and CDR2 SNEGSKA (reference sequence). This CDR3 comprises 12 residues. The CDR3: CSASGPRETQYF. The DNA of the CDR3 is TGCAGTGCTAGCGGCCCCAGGGAGACCCAGTACTTC.

This clonotype was seen ten or more times. This chain joins TRBV6-5 and TRBJ2-2; 11 nucleotides match TRBD2. Germline V gives CDR1 MNHEY, CDR2 SVGAGI. V dropped 6 bases and J dropped 6; count of bases not matched to a gene: 6. The CDR3 runs to 15 residues. CDR3 DNA sequence: TGTGCCAGCAGGTCACTAGCGGGAGTTTCCGGGGAGCTGTTTTTT. Translating gives CASRSLAGVSGELFF.

This clonotype was seen ten or more times. V is TRBV5-1 and J is TRBJ2-2; 8 nucleotides agree with TRBD1. The ends lost 2 bases at V and 6 bases at J; junction bases unmatched: 0. Per germline, CDR1 SGHRS and CDR2 YFSETQ. The CDR3 runs 13 residues. CDR3: CASSLQGAGELFF. The DNA of the CDR3 is TGCGCCAGCAGCTTACAGGGGGCCGGGGAGCTGTTTTTT.

Ten or more counts support this clonotype. The V call is TRBV12-3 or TRBV12-4, the J call TRBJ2-1; possibly TRBD2 for D (5 bases). The CDR3 has 14 amino acids. V dropped 6 bases and J dropped 5 bases, with 14 bases sitting between them. For the CDR3, the DNA is TGTGCCAGCAGCCGGGATCTCCCTAACAATGAGCAGTTCTTC. This sequence encodes CASSRDLPNNEQFF.

Of note for this clonotype: A much more abundant neighbour one base away suggests this may be a read error. This chain connects TRBV7-9 to TRBJ1-5; 7 positions match TRBD1. The germline CDR1 and CDR2 sequences are SEHNR and FQNEAQ (reference sequence). The CDR3 consists of 15 residues. DNA of the CDR3: TGTGCCAGCAGCTTAGGACAGGGAGGGAGTCAGCACCAGCATTTT. This translates into CASSLGQGGSQHQHF. The full variable domain, with the rest looked up from reference TRBV7-9 and TRBJ1-5, is DTGVSQNPRHKITKRGQNVTFRCDPISEHNRLYWYRQTLGQGPEFLTYFQNEAQLEKSRLLSDRFSAERPKGSFSTLEIQRTEQGDSAMYLCASSLGQGGSQHQHFGDGTRLSIL.

In its sample, this clonotype was seen many times. The V gene is TRBV6-5, the J gene TRBJ2-5; maybe TRBD2 (6 bases). CDR1 and CDR2 from the germline V gene are MNHEY and SVGAGI. This CDR3 spans 14 amino acids. Trimming pared 0 bases from V and 4 bases from J, leaving 9 bases between. Written as DNA, the CDR3 is TGTGCCAGCAGTTACTCGACGGAGGGAGAGACCCAGTACTTC. Amino acid sequence: CASSYSTEGETQYF.

The table lists this clonotype with a few counts. The germline gene is not matched at one end of the junction; a read error may be the cause. J is TRBJ1-6 and V is TRBV2; D is undetermined. Looked up from germline, CDR1 is SNHLY and CDR2 is FYNNEI. This CDR3 has 14 amino acids. CDR3 loop: CASRARSVNSTLNF. The CDR3 coding sequence is TGTGCCAGCAGGGCCCGGTCGGTCAATTCAACCCTCAACTTT.

This clonotype was seen ten or more times. This chain links TRBV28 with TRBJ2-2; D may be TRBD1 (6 bases). Trimming pared 8 bases from V and 4 bases from J, leaving 17 bases between. Germline V gene sequence: CDR1 MDHEN, CDR2 SYDVKM. The CDR3 runs 15 residues. CDR3 DNA sequence: TGTGCCAGCCAGTTCAGGGGTCGTGGCACCGGGGAGCTGTTTTTT. Translated: CASQFRGRGTGELFF. Looking up the rest from reference TRBV28 and TRBJ2-2 gives the full variable domain: DVKVTQSSRYLVKRTGEKVFLECVQDMDHENMFWYRQDPGLGLRLIYFSYDVKMKEKGDIPEGYSVSREKKERFSLILESASTNQTSMYLCASQFRGRGTGELFFGEGSRLTVL.

This clonotype was counted at least ten times. The J gene is TRBJ2-3, the V gene TRBV5-1, with D possibly called TRBD1 or TRBD2 (5 bases each). Between the trimmed V and J ends, which lost 3 bases and 0 bases, there was a span of 11 bases. CDR1 and CDR2 (germline): SGHRS, YFSETQ. The CDR3 totals 15 residues. The CDR3 region has the DNA TGCGCCAGCAGCTGGGACGATACTAGCACAGATACGCAGTATTTT. Translation: CASSWDDTSTDTQYF.

In this sample, this clonotype turned up many times. The chain recombines TRBV6-2 or TRBV6-3 with TRBJ2-1; no clear D gene. The CDR3 covers 13 residues. V lost 10 bases and J lost 7, with 17 bases in between. Looked up from germline, CDR1 is MNHEY and CDR2 is SVGEGT. In DNA, the CDR3 is TGTGCCATCTCCGTTGGGGTTTCTAATGAGCAGTTCTTC. It translates to CAISVGVSNEQFF.

This clonotype was detected ten times or more. The J gene is TRBJ1-1, the V gene TRBV9; 8 bases fit TRBD1. Germline CDR1 is SGDLS and CDR2 is YYNGEE. CDR3 size: 14 residues. V was pared by 4 bases and J by 3 bases, with 5 bases of the junction left unmatched. The CDR3: CASSLIQGDTEAFF. The CDR3 DNA follows: TGTGCCAGCAGCCTCATACAGGGGGACACTGAAGCTTTCTTT. The full variable domain, its missing parts supplied by reference TRBV9 and TRBJ1-1, is DSGVTQTPKHLITATGQRVTLRCSPRSGDLSVYWYQQSLDQGLQFLIQYYNGEERAKGNILERFSAQQFPDLHSELNLSSLELGDSALYFCASSLIQGDTEAFFGQGTRLTVV.

Many counts were recorded for this clonotype. The V gene is TRBV7-2, the J gene TRBJ1-1, with a tentative D call TRBD1 (5 bases). In germline, CDR1 is SGHTA, CDR2 FQGNSA. The V end lost 5 bases, the J end lost 1 base, and 14 bases lay between the germline ends. This CDR3 region has 15 residues. This CDR3 is CASSRIPTANTEAFF. CDR3 nucleotides: TGTGCCAGCAGCCGTATCCCGACAGCGAACACTGAAGCTTTCTTT. Looking up the rest from reference TRBV7-2 and TRBJ1-1 gives the full variable domain: GAGVSQSPSNKVTEKGKDVELRCDPISGHTALYWYRQSLGQGLEFLIYFQGNSAPDKSGLPSDRFSAERTGGSVSTLTIQRTQQEDSAVYLCASSRIPTANTEAFFGQGTRLTVV.

This clonotype was observed many times. The V and J genes are TRBV5-1 and TRBJ1-1; no reliable D call. CDR1 and CDR2 from the germline V gene are SGHRS and YFSETQ. V lost 0 bases, J lost 2 bases, and 8 bases lay in between. This CDR3 comprises 14 residues. CDR3: CASSLGTDNTEAFF. The CDR3 bases are TGCGCCAGCAGCTTGGGCACGGATAACACTGAAGCTTTCTTT.

This clonotype was recorded at least ten times. The rearrangement links TRBV20-1 to TRBJ2-1; TRBD2 matches 11 bases. V shed 5 bases and J 8 bases; nucleotides not matched to a gene: 8. The CDR3 sequence is 14 residues long. The germline gives CDR1 DFQATT, CDR2 SNEGSKA (reference sequence). CDR3 amino acids: CSASILAGGDEQFF. The CDR3 nucleotides read TGCAGTGCTTCTATCCTAGCGGGAGGCGATGAGCAGTTCTTC.

In its sample, this clonotype was seen many times. V and J are TRBV12-3 or TRBV12-4 and TRBJ2-7; 7 bases are shared with TRBD1. J lost 5 bases, V lost 6 bases, and 13 bases had no gene match. The CDR3 covers 15 residues. CDR3 nucleotide sequence: TGTGCCAGCAGGAGCCAACAGGGGTCACACCACGAGCAGTACTTC. Protein: CASRSQQGSHHEQYF.

There are many counts of this clonotype. The V gene is TRBV29-1, the J gene TRBJ2-7; 9 bases match TRBD1. The germline V gene has CDR1 SQVTM and CDR2 ANQGSEA. The J segment lost 3 bases and the V segment lost 7 bases, leaving 7 bases of the junction unmatched. The CDR3 has 13 amino acids. CDR3 coding DNA: TGCAGCGCGGCCGGGACAGGGATCTACGAGCAGTACTTC. It codes for CSAAGTGIYEQYF.

This clonotype was counted many times. The rearrangement uses TRBV7-2 and TRBJ2-7; D possibly corresponds to TRBD2 (6 bases). The CDR3 is made up of 15 amino acids. Germline V gene lookup returns CDR1 SGHTA and CDR2 FQGNSA. V was shortened by 5 bases and J by 2 bases, with 16 bases between the two germline ends. Here the CDR3 DNA reads TGTGCCAGCAGCCCCGGGACTCATGGGACCTACGAGCAGTACTTC. Translating it yields CASSPGTHGTYEQYF.

Many counts were recorded for this clonotype. J is TRBJ2-5 and V is TRBV5-1; D is undetermined. Trimming left V 4 bases short and J 2 bases short, with 12 bases between. Germline V gene sequence: CDR1 SGHRS, CDR2 YFSETQ. The CDR3 contains 14 residues. CDR3 in DNA: TGCGCCAGCAGCACGGTAGCAGTTCAAGAGACCCAGTACTTC. Its protein product is CASSTVAVQETQYF.

A remark on this clonotype: This clone may be a read error of a much larger clone one base away. The J gene is TRBJ2-1, the V gene TRBV14; the D gene could be TRBD1 or TRBD2 (6 bases each). The CDR3 covers 17 residues. Germline V CDR1 and CDR2: SGHDN, FVKESK. CDR3 sequence: CASSQDGGHRSYNAQFF. CDR3 sequence (DNA): TGTGCCAGCAGCCAAGACGGGGGACATCGCTCCTACAATGCGCAGTTCTTC.

This clonotype came up many times. The V call is TRBV9, the J call TRBJ2-7, with 9 bases aligning to TRBD2. The CDR3 has 15 amino acids. V lost 4 bases and J lost 1; bases outside the gene matches: 6. Germline lookup yields CDR1 SGDLS and CDR2 YYNGEE. The CDR3 coding sequence is TGTGCCAGCAGCTTACTAGCGGGTACGTCCTACGAGCAGTACTTC. The encoded protein is CASSLLAGTSYEQYF. The entire variable domain, with the rest obtained from reference TRBV9 and TRBJ2-7, is as follows: DSGVTQTPKHLITATGQRVTLRCSPRSGDLSVYWYQQSLDQGLQFLIQYYNGEERAKGNILERFSAQQFPDLHSELNLSSLELGDSALYFCASSLLAGTSYEQYFGPGTRLTVT.

The chain has TRBV20-1 and TRBJ2-1; TRBD2 matches at 10 bases. The germline CDR1 and CDR2 sequences are DFQATT and SNEGSKA (reference sequence). The junction had 6 bases not matched to a gene; V was cut back by 3 bases and J by 7 bases. The CDR3 runs to 14 residues. CDR3 DNA sequence: TGCAGTGCTAGTAGTCTAGCGGGAGAGAATGAGCAGTTCTTC. It encodes CSASSLAGENEQFF.

This clonotype was observed at least ten times. The rearrangement links TRBV5-1 to TRBJ2-7; no reliable D call. V was cut by 0 bases and J by 5 bases, with 12 bases left in between. CDR1 is SGHRS and CDR2 is YFSETQ in the germline V gene. The CDR3 runs 14 residues. The CDR3 DNA follows: TGCGCCAGCAGCTTGGCACCTCCTCGGAACGAGCAGTACTTC. Residues: CASSLAPPRNEQYF.

This clonotype has at least ten counts. The chain employs TRBV20-1 and TRBJ1-5, with D unresolved. Germline CDR1 is DFQATT and CDR2 is SNEGSKA (reference sequence). This CDR3 is 14 amino acids long. Trimming shortened V by 6 bases and J by 0 bases, and 12 bases separated the two germline ends. The CDR3 sequence is CSARRTDSNQPQHF. The CDR3 nucleotides read TGCAGTGCCCGTCGGACCGATAGCAATCAGCCCCAGCATTTT.